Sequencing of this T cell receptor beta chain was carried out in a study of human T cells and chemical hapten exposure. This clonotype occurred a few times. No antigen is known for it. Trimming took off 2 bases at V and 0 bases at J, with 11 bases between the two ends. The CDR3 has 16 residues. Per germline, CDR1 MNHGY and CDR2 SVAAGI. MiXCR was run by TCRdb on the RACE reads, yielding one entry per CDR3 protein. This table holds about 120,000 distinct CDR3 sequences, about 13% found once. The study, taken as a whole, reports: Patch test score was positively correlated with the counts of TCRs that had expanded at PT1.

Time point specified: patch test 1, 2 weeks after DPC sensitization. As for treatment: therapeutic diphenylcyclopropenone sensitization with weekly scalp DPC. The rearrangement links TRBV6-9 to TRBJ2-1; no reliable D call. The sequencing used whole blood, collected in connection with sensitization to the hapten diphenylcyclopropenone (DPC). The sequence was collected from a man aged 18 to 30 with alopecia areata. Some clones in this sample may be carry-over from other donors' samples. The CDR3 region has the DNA TGTGCCAGCAGTTATGACTTCAGGAGCTCCTACAATGAGCAGTTCTTC. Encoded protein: CASSYDFRSSYNEQFF.